The rows below give T cell receptor beta chains drawn from one sample of a study of cytomegalovirus exposure and HLA in healthy donors. Produced via immunoSEQ multiplex PCR; TCRdb's table is partial and in-frame only. The data contain under 200,000 clones, around 96% of them singletons. The source material was PBMCs. All receptors derive from a woman younger than 30 in good health and CMV-seronegative. The CDR3 runs from the conserved cysteine through the conserved F or W. A D gene is named only where the DNA matches it firmly.

j_gene	d_gene	v_gene	CDR3aa
TRBJ2-7	TRBD2	TRBV4-3	CASSQERGGLYEQYF
TRBJ2-5	-	TRBV18	CASSRSPRTLQETQYF
TRBJ2-1	TRBD2	TRBV6-6	CASSPPLAGDNEQFF
TRBJ1-2	TRBD1	TRBV5-5	CASSQGQGSFGYTF
TRBJ1-6	-	TRBV7-2	CASSLAVPGSPLHF
TRBJ1-1	TRBD1	TRBV9	CASSVQGTEMNTEAFF
TRBJ1-4	TRBD1	TRBV9	CASNTGTATNEKLFF
TRBJ1-2	-	TRBV7-2	CASSGLGRGINGYTF
TRBJ1-2	-	TRBV19	CAISSGSGYTF
TRBJ2-7	TRBD1	TRBV27	CASSARGQGLSSYEQYF
TRBJ1-2	TRBD1	TRBV2	CASSFTGAASPGYTF
TRBJ1-5	-	TRBV7-6	CASRPTEPQHF